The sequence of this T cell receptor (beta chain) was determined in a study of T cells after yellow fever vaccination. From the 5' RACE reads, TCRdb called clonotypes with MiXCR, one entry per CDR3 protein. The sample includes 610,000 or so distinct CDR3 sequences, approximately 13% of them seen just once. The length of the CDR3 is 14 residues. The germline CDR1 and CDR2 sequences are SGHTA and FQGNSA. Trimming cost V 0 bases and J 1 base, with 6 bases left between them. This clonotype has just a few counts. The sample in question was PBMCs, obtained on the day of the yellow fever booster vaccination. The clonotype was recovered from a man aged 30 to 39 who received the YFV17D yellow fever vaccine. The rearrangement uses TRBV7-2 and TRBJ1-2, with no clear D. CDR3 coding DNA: TGTGCCAGCAGCTTAGCGGTCAGTAACTATGGCTACACCTTC. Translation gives CASSLAVSNYGYTF.